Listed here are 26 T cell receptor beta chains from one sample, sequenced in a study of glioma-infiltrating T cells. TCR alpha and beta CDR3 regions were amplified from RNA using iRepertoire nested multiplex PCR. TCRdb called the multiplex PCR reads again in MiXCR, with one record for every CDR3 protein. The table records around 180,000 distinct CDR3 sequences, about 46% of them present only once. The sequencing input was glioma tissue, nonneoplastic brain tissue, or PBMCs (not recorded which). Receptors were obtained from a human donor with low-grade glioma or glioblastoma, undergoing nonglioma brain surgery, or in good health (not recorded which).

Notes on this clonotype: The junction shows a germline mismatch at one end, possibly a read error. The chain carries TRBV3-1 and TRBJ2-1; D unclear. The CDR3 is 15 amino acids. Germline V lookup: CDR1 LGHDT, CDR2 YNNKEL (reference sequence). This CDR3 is CASSQGTGWGGEKFF. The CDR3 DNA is TGTGCCAGCAGCCAAGGTACCGGGTGGGGTGGTGAGAAGTTCTTC.

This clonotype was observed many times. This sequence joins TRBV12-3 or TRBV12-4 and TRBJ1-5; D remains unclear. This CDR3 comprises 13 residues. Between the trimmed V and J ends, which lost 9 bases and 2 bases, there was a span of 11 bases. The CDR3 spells CARSRSGNQPQHF. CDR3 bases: TGTGCCAGATCACGTTCGGGCAATCAGCCCCAGCATTTT.

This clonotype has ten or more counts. CDR3 coding DNA: TGTGCCAGCAGTGATCATGGGGGCACCAAAAACATTCAGTACTTC. Translation: CASSDHGGTKNIQYF. This chain links TRBV6-1 with TRBJ2-4, with TRBD1 as a possible D gene (6 bases). This CDR3 spans 15 amino acids. Germline CDR1 and CDR2: MNHNS and SASEGT. The ends were cut back, 3 bases at V and 2 bases at J, with 11 bases in the middle.

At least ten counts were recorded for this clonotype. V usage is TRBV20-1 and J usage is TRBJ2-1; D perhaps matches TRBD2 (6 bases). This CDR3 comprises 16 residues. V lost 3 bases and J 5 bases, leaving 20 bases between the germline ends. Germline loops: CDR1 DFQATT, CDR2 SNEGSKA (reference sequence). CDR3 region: CSASYDWGEWNNEQFF. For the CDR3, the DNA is TGCAGTGCTAGTTACGACTGGGGGGAGTGGAACAATGAGCAGTTCTTC.

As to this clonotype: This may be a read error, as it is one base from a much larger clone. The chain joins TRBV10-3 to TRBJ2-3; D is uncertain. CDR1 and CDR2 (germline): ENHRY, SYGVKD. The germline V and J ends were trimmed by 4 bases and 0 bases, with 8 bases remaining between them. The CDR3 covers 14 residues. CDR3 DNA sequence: TGTGCCATCAGTGGGTCCACCAGCACAGATACGCAGTATTTT. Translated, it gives CAISGSTSTDTQYF.

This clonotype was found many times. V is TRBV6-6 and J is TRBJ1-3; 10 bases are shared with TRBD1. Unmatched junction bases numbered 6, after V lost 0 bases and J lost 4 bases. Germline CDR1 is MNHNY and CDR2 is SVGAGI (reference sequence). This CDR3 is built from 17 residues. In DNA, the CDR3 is TGTGCCAGCAGTTACTCGAGCGAGACAGGGGGCGGAAACACCATATATTTT. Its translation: CASSYSSETGGGNTIYF.

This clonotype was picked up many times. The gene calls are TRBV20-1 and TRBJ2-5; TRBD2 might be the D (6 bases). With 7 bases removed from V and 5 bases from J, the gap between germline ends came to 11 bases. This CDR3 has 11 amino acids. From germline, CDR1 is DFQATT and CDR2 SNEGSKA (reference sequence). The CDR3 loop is CSGEEGETQYF. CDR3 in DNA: TGCAGTGGAGAGGAGGGGGAGACCCAGTACTTC.

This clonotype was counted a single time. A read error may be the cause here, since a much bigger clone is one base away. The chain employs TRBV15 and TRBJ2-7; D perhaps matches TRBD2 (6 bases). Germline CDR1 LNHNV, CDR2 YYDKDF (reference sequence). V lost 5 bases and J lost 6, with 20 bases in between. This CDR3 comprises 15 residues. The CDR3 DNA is TGTGCCACCAGCCCACGGACTATCGGGAGCCCCGAGCAGTACTTC. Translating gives CATSPRTIGSPEQYF. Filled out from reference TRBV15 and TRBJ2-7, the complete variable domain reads DAMVIQNPRYQVTQFGKPVTLSCSQTLNHNVMYWYQQKSSQAPKLLFHYYDKDFNNEADTPDNFQSRRPNTSFCFLDIRSPGLGDTAMYLCATSPRTIGSPEQYFGPGTRLTVT.

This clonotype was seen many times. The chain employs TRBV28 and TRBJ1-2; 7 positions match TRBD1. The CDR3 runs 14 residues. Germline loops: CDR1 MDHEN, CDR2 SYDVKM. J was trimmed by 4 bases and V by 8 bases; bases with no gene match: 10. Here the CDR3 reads CASSPPGQIYGYTF. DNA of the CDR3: TGTGCCAGCTCCCCCCCGGGACAGATCTATGGCTACACCTTC.

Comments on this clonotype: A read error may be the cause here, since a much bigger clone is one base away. In DNA form, the CDR3 reads TGCAGTTCTAGAGCTCCGAGCTCCTACGAGCAGTACTTC. Translation: CSSRAPSSYEQYF. The chain combines TRBV20-1 with TRBJ2-7, with D hard to call. CDR3 length equals 13 residues. Germline V lookup: CDR1 DFQATT, CDR2 SNEGSKA (reference sequence).

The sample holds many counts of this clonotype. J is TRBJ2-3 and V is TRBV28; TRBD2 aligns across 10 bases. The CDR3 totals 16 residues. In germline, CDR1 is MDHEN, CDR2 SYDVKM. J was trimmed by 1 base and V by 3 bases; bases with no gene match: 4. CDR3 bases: TGTGCCAGCAGTTTTTCCCTAGCGGGAGGCACAGATACGCAGTATTTT. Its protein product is CASSFSLAGGTDTQYF.

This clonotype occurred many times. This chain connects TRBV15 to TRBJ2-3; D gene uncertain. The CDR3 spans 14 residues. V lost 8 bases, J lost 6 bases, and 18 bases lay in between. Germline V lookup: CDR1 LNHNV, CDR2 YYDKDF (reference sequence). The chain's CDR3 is CATQDDRKFDTQYF. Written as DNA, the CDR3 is TGTGCCACCCAAGATGACCGAAAGTTCGATACGCAGTATTTT.

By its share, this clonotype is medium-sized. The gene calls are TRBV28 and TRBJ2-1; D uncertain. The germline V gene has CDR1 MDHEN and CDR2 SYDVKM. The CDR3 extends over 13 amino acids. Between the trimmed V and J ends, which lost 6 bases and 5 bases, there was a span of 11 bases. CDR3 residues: CASSPNTDNEQFF. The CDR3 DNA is TGTGCCAGCAGCCCTAACACCGACAATGAGCAGTTCTTC.

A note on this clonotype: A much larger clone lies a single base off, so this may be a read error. The CDR3 reads CASSPRPVVDTDTQYF. The CDR3 bases are TGTGCCAGCTCACCCCGACCGGTGGTAGACACAGATACGCAGTATTTT. The J gene is TRBJ2-3, the V gene TRBV18; D not resolved. The germline V and J ends were trimmed by 3 bases and 2 bases, with 15 bases remaining between them. This CDR3 has 16 residues. CDR1 is KGHSH and CDR2 is LQKENI in the germline V gene.

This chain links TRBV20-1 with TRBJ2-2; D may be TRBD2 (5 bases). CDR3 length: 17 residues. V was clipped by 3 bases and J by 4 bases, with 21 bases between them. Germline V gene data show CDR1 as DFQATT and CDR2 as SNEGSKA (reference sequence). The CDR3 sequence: CSASRLEGPRGTGELFF. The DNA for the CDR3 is TGCAGTGCTAGTAGGCTAGAGGGCCCTCGGGGCACCGGGGAGCTGTTTTTT.

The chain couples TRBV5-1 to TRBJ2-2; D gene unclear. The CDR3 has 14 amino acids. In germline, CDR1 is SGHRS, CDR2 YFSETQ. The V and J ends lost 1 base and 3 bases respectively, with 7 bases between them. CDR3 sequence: CASSLTYDTGELFF. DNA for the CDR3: TGCGCCAGCAGCTTGACCTATGACACCGGGGAGCTGTTTTTT.

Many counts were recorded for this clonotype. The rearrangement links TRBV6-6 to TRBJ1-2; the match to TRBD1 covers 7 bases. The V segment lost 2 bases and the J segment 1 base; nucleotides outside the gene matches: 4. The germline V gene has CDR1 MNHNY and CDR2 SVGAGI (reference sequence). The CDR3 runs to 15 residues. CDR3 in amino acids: CASSYGQEFNYGYTF. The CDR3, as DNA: TGTGCCAGCAGTTACGGACAGGAATTTAACTATGGCTACACCTTC.

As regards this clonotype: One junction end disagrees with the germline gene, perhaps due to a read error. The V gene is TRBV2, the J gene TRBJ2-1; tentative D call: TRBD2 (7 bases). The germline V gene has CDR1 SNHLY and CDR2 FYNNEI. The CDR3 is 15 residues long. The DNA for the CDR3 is TGTGCCGGCAGTGGGGTAGGGGGGGCTTACAATGAGCAGTTCTTC. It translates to CAGSGVGGAYNEQFF.

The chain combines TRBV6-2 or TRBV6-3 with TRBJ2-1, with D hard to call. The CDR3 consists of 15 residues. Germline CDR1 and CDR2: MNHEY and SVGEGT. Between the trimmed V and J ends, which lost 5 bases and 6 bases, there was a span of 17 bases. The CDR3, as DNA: TGTGCCAGCAGTCCTATGAGCTCCCGAATCAATGAGCAGTTCTTC. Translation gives CASSPMSSRINEQFF.

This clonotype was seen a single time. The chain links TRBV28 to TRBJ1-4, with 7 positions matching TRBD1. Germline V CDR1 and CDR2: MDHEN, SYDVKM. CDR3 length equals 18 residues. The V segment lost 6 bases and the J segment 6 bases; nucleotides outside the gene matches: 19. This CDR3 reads CASRFVSDRVYPYEKLFF. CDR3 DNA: TGTGCCAGCAGATTCGTTTCCGACAGGGTCTATCCCTATGAAAAACTGTTTTTT.

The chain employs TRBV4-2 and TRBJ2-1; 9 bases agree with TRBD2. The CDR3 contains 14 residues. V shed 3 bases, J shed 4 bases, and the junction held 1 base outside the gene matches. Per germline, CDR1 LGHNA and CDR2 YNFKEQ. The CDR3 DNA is TGTGCCAGCAGCCAGACTAGCGGATACAATGAGCAGTTCTTC. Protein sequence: CASSQTSGYNEQFF.

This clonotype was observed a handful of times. The CDR3 is CASSSTGTGANVLTF. DNA of the CDR3: TGTGCCAGCAGTTCCACAGGTACTGGGGCCAACGTCCTGACTTTC. This chain links TRBV28 with TRBJ2-6; TRBD1 is a possible D gene (5 bases). CDR3 length equals 15 residues. Deletions cut 4 bases from V and 2 bases from J, with 9 bases between. CDR1 and CDR2 from the germline V gene are MDHEN and SYDVKM.

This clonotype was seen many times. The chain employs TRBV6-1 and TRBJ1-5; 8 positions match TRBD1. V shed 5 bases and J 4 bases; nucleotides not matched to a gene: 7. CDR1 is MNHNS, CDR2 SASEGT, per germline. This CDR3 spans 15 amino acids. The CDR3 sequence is CASSPRTGINQPQHF. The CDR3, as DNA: TGTGCCAGCAGTCCACGGACAGGGATAAATCAGCCCCAGCATTTT.

CDR3 nucleotide sequence: TGTGCCAGTAGCACTTCCTCCTTGGGAGGACCCAGCAACATCTACAATGAGCAGTTCTTC. This codes for CASSTSSLGGPSNIYNEQFF. The genes are TRBV19 and TRBJ2-1, with TRBD2 as a possible D gene (6 bases). The V end was cut by 6 bases, the J end by 3 bases, with 30 bases between. This CDR3 has 20 residues. CDR1 and CDR2 (germline): LNHDA, SQIVND (reference sequence). Full variable domain (missing parts from reference TRBV19 and TRBJ2-1): DGGITQSPKYLFRKEGQNVTLSCEQNLNHDAMYWYRQDPGQGLRLIYYSQIVNDFQKGDIAEGYSVSREKKESFPLTVTSAQKNPTAFYLCASSTSSLGGPSNIYNEQFFGPGTRLTVL.

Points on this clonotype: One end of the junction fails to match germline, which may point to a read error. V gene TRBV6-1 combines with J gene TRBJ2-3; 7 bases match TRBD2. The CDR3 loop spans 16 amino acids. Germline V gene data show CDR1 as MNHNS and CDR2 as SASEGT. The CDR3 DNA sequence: TGTGCCAGCGGTGAAAACCTTAGCGGGTACAAAGATACGCAGTATTTT. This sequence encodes CASGENLSGYKDTQYF.

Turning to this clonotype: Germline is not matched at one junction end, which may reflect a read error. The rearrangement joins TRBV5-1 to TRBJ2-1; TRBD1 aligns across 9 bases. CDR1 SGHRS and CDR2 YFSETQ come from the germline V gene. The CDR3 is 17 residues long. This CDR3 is CASSFELDRGSNNEKFF. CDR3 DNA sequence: TGCGCCAGCAGCTTCGAACTCGACAGGGGGAGTAACAATGAGAAGTTCTTC. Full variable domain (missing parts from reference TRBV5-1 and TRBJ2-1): KAGVTQTPRYLIKTRGQQVTLSCSPISGHRSVSWYQQTPGQGLQFLFEYFSETQRNKGNFPGRFSGRQFSNSRSEMNVSTLELGDSALYLCASSFELDRGSNNEKFFGPGTRLTVL.